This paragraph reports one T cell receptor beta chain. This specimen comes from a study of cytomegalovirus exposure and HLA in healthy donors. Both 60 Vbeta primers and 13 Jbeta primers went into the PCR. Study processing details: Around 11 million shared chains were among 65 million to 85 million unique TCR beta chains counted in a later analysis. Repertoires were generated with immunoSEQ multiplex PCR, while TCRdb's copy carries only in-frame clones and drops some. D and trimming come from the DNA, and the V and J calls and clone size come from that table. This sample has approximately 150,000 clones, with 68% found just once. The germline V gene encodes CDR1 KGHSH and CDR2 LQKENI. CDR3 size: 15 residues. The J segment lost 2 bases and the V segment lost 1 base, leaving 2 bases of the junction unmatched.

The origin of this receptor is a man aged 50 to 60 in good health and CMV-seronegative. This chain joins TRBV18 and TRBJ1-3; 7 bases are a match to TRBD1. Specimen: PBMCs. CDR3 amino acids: CASSPQGAPGNTIYF. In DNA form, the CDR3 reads TGTGCCAGCTCACCACAGGGGGCCCCTGGAAACACCATATATTTT.